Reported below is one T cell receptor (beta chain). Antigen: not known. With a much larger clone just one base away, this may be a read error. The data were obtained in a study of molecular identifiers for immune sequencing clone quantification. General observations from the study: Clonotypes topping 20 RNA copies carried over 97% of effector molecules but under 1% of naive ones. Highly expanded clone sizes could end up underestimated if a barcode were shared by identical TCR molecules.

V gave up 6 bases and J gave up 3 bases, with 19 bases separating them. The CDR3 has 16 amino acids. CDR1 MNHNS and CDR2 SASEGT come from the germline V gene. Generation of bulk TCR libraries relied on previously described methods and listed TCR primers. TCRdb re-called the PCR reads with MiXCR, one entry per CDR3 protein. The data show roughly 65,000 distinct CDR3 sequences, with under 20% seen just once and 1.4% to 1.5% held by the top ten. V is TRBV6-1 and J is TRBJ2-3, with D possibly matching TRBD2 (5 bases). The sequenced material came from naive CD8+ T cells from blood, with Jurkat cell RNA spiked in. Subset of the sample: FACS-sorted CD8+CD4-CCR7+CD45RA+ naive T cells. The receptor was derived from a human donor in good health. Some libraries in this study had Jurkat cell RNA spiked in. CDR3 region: CASRARRRGLTDTQYF. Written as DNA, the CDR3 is TGTGCCAGCAGGGCCCGTAGACGGGGATTGACAGATACGCAGTATTTT.